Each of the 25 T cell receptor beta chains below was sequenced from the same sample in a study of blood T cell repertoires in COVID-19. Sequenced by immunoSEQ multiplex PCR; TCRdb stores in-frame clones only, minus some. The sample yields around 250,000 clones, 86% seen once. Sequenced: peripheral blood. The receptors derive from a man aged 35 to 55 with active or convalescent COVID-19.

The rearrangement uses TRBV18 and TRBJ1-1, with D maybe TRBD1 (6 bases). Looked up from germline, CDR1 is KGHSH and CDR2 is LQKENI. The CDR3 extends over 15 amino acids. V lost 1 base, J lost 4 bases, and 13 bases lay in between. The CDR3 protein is CASSPQAPGATEAFF. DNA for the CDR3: TGTGCCAGCTCACCACAAGCTCCAGGGGCCACTGAAGCTTTCTTT. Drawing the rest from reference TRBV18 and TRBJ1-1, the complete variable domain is NAGVMQNPRHLVRRRGQEARLRCSPMKGHSHVYWYRQLPEEGLKFMVYLQKENIIDESGMPKERFSAEFPKEGPSILRIQQVVRGDSAAYFCASSPQAPGATEAFFGQGTRLTVV.

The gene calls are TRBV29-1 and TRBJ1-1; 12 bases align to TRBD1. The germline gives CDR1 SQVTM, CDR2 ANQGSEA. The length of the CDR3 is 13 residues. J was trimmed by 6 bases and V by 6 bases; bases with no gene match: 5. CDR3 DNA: TGCAGCGTCCTCGGGACAGGGGGCCCTGAAGCTTTCTTT. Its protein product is CSVLGTGGPEAFF. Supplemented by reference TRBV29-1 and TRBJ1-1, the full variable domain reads SAVISQKPSRDICQRGTSLTIQCQVDSQVTMMFWYRQQPGQSLTLIATANQGSEATYESGFVIDKFPISRPNLTFSTLTVSNMSPEDSSIYLCSVLGTGGPEAFFGQGTRLTVV.

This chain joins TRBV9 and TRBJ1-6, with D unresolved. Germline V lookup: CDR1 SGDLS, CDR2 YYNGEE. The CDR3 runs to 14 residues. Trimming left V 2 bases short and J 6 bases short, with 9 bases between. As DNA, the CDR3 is TGTGCCAGCAGCGTGCGGACTAGTAATTCACCCCTCCACTTT. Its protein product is CASSVRTSNSPLHF.

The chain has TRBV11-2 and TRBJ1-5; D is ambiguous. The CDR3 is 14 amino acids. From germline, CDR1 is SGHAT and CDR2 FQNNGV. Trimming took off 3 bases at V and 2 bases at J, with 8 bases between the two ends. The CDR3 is CASSFSGGNQPQHF. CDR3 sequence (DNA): TGTGCCAGCAGCTTTAGCGGGGGCAATCAGCCCCAGCATTTT. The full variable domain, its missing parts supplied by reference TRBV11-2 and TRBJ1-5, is EAGVAQSPRYKIIEKRQSVAFWCNPISGHATLYWYQQILGQGPKLLIQFQNNGVVDDSQLPKDRFSAERLKGVDSTLKIQPAKLEDSAVYLCASSFSGGNQPQHFGDGTRLSIL.

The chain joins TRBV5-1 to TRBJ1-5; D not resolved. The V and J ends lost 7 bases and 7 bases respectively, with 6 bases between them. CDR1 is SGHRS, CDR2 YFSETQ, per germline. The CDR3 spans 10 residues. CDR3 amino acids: CASWSQPQHF. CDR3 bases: TGCGCCAGCTGGAGCCAGCCCCAGCATTTT.

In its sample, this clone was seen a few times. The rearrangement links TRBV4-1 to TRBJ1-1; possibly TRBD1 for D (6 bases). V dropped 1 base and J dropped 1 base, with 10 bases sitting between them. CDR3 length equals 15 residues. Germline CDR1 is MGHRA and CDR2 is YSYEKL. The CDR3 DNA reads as TGCGCCAGCAGCCAAGGGGGACACCAGAACACTGAAGCTTTCTTT. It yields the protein CASSQGGHQNTEAFF.

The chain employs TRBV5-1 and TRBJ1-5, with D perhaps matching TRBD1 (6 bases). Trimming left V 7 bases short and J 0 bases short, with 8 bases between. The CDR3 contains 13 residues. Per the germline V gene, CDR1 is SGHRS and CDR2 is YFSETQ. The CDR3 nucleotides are TGCGCCAGCCGGACAGATAGCAATCAGCCCCAGCATTTT. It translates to CASRTDSNQPQHF.

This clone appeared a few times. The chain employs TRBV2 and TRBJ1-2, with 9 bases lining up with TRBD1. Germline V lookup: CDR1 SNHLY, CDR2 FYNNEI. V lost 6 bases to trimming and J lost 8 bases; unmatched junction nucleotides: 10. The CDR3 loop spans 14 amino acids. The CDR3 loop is CASRRGQGSQGYTF. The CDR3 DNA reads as TGTGCCAGCAGGAGGGGACAGGGATCCCAGGGCTACACCTTC.

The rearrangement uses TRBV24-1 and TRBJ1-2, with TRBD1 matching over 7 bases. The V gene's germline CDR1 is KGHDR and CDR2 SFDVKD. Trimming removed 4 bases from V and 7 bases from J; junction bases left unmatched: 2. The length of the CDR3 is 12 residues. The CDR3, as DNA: TGTGCCACCAGTGACAAGGGGGCTGGCTACACCTTC. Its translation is CATSDKGAGYTF.

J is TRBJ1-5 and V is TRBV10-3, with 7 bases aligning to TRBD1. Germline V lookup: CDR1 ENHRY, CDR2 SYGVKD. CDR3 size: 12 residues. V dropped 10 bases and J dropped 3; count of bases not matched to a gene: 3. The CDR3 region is CATGQDNQPQHF. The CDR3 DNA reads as TGTGCCACAGGACAGGACAATCAGCCCCAGCATTTT.

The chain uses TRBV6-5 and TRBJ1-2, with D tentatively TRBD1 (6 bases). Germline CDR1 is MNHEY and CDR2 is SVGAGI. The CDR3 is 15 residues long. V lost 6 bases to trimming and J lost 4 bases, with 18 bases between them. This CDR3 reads CASSPGTPEVYGYTF. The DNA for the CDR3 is TGTGCCAGCAGCCCCGGGACACCGGAGGTCTATGGCTACACCTTC.

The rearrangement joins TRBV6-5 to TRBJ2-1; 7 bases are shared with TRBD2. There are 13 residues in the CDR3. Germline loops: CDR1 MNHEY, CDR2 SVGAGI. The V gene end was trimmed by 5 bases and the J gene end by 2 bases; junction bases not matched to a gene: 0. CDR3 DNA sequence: TGTGCCAGCAGTACTAGCGCCTACAATGAGCAGTTCTTC. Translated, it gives CASSTSAYNEQFF.

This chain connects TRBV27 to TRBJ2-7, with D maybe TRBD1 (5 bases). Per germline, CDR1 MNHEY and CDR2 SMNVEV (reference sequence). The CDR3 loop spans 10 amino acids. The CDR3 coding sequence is TGTGCGGGGCTACAATACGAGCAGTACTTC. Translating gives CAGLQYEQYF.

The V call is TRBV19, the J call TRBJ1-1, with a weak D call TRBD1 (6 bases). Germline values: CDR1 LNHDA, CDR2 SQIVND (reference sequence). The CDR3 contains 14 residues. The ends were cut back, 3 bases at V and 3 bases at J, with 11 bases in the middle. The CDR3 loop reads CASSIWSGDTEAFF. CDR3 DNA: TGTGCCAGTAGTATTTGGTCAGGGGACACTGAAGCTTTCTTT. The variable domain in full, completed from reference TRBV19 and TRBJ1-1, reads DGGITQSPKYLFRKEGQNVTLSCEQNLNHDAMYWYRQDPGQGLRLIYYSQIVNDFQKGDIAEGYSVSREKKESFPLTVTSAQKNPTAFYLCASSIWSGDTEAFFGQGTRLTVV.

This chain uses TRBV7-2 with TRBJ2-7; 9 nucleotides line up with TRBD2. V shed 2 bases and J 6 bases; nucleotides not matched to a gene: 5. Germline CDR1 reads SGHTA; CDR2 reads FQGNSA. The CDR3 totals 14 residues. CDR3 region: CASSLQREATEQYF. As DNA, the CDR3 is TGTGCCAGCAGCTTACAGCGGGAGGCGACCGAGCAGTACTTC.

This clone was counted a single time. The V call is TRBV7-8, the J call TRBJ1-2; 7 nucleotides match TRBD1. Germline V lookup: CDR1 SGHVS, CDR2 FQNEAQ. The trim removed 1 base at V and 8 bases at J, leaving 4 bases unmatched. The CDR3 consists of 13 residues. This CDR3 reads CASSLGQGGGYTF. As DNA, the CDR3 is TGTGCCAGCAGCTTAGGACAGGGCGGCGGCTACACCTTC.

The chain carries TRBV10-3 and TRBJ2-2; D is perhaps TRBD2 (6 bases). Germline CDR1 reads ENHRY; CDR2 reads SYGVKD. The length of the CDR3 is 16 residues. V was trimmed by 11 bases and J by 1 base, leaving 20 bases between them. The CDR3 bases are TGTGCCGCCGCTCCCCCGAGCGGGTGGAACACCGGGGAGCTGTTTTTT. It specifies CAAAPPSGWNTGELFF.

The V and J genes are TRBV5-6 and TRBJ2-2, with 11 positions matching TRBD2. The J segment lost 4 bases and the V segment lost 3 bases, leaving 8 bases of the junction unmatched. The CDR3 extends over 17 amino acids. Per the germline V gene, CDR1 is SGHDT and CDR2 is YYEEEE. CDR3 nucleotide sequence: TGTGCCAGCAGCTCCGGGACTAGCGGACTAATCACCGGGGAGCTGTTTTTT. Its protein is CASSSGTSGLITGELFF.

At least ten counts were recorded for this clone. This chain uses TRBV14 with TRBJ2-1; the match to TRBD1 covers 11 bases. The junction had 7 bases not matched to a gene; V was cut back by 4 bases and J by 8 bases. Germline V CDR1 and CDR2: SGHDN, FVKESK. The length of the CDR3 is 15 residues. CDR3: CASSRTGGPLDEQFF. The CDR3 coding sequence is TGTGCCAGCAGCCGGACAGGGGGCCCTTTGGATGAGCAGTTCTTC.

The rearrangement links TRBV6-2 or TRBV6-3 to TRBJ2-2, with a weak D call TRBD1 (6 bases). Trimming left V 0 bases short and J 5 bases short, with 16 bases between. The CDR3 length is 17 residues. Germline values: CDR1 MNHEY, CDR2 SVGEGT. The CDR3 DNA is TGTGCCAGCAGTTACTCCCTAGACAGGTCCTGGACCGGGGAGCTGTTTTTT. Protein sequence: CASSYSLDRSWTGELFF.

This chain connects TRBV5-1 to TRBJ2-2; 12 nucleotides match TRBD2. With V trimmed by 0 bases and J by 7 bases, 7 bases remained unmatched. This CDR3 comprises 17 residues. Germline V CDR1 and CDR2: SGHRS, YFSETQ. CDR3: CASSLVTSGGTDGELFF. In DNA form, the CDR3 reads TGCGCCAGCAGCTTGGTCACTAGCGGGGGGACAGACGGGGAGCTGTTTTTT.

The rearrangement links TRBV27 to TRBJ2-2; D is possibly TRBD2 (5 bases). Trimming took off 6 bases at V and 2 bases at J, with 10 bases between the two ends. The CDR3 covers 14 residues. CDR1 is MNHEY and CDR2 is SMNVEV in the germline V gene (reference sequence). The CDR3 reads CASSRDPNTGELFF. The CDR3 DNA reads TGTGCCAGCAGCCGGGATCCTAACACCGGGGAGCTGTTTTTT.

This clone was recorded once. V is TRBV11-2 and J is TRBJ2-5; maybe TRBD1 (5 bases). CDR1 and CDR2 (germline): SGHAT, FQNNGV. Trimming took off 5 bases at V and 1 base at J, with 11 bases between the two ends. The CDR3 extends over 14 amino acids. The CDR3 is CASSPVGAQETQYF. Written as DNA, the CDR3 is TGTGCCAGCAGCCCAGTTGGGGCCCAAGAGACCCAGTACTTC.

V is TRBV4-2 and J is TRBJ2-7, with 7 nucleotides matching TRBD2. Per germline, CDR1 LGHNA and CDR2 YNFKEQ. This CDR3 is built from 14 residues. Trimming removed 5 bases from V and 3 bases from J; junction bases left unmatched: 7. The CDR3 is CASSSSGLNYEQYF. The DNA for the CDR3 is TGTGCCAGCAGCTCTTCGGGACTAAACTACGAGCAGTACTTC.

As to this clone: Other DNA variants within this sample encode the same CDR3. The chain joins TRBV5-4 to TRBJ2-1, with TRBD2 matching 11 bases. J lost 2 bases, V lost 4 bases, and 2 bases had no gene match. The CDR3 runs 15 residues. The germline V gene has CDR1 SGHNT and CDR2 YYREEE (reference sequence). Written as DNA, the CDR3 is TGTGCCAGCAGCCTTAGCGGGGGGGCCTACAATGAGCAGTTCTTC. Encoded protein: CASSLSGGAYNEQFF.